The clone carrying this T cell receptor beta chain was counted a single time. The sample originates from a study of blood T cell repertoires in COVID-19. Study details: Nucleic acid was either cDNA or gDNA, and it came from T cells, B-cell-depleted T cells, or PBMCs.

The CDR3 runs to 15 residues. The V segment lost 5 bases and the J segment 7 bases; nucleotides outside the gene matches: 6. Germline loops: CDR1 SGHTA, CDR2 FQGTGA. Methods used by the authors: Using reference gene primer amplification, nucleated cell counts were estimated. Libraries were prepared by immunoSEQ multiplex PCR; TCRdb keeps only in-frame clonotypes and omits some of them. The V and J calls and clone size come from that table; D and trimming were worked out from the DNA. Among approximately 250,000 clones listed, under 90% were seen once. The rearrangement links TRBV7-3 to TRBJ2-1; 12 bases are shared with TRBD2. What was sequenced was peripheral blood. The TCR comes from a man aged 60 to 69 with acute or convalescent COVID-19. In nucleotides, the CDR3 is TGTGCCAGCAGCCCTAGCGGGAGGGGTTTGAATGAGCAGTTCTTC. Its translation is CASSPSGRGLNEQFF.